This T cell receptor (beta chain) was recovered during a study of cytomegalovirus exposure and HLA in healthy donors (dated by TCRdb to 2016 to 2017). For context, the study as a whole: An earlier analysis of more than 550 of the donors reported about 300 Gb of sequence data and 117 million unique TCR beta sequences obtained from roughly 170 million T cells. Rather than drawing on any new phenotypic data, the later analysis identified candidate immune exposures from TCR beta sequences and the way those sequences occurred across donors. The study profiled the T cell repertoires of 500 to 800 subjects by immunosequencing and related them to cytomegalovirus serostatus. In addition to the first cohort of about 650 subjects, a separate validation cohort of 130 or so different subjects was used. Because of strong linkage in the cohort, roughly five DR-DQ haplotypes were treated as single units for association and clustering. The study aimed to test whether cataloging public T cell receptors could reveal signatures of past pathogen exposure. An earlier analysis of 587 of the donors used high-throughput TCR beta sequencing to judge whether each TCR beta V gene segment behaved as functional or pseudogenic. To study patterns of TCR occurrence, a later analysis re-analyzed previously published TCR beta repertoires from around 700 donors and added high-resolution HLA genotyping. The number of typed donors differed by locus: roughly 620-630 for A, B, C, DRB1 and DQB1; 500 to 550 for DQA1; 606 for DPA1; and around 450 for DPB1. All discovery cohort repertoires had been generated using a single sequencing platform. Among about 370 genotyped donors of the cohort, an average of around 220,000 unique TCR beta nucleotide sequences was sequenced per donor, of which about 19% were non-productive. Donor age, sex, ethnicity and CMV serostatus were compiled alongside the repertoire data. A later genetic analysis took genome-wide SNP genotypes for 398 of the 666 donors and used that subset as a discovery cohort. Of the roughly 400 genotyped donors, about 80% fell in the genetic ancestry cluster associated with self-reported Caucasian donors. The study combined high-throughput TCR immunosequencing, statistical association of individual TCRs with disease status, and machine learning to predict cytomegalovirus infection status. Roughly 300 gigabases of sequencing data and approximately 92 million unique TCR sequences made up an early release that covered several hundred HLA-typed donors. Class I and class II HLA loci were covered by the typing at four-digit resolution.

General study outcomes and caveats: In the study, approximately 160 TCR beta chains were listed as associated with cytomegalovirus. Because some donors lacked HLA typing at each locus, the association tests relied only on the typed subset. The authors suggested that the approach could potentially be extended to other disease states and immunological phenotypes. In a later analysis, around 17,000 TCR beta sequences were associated with specific HLA alleles at a false discovery rate of 0.05. Most TCR sequences were observed very rarely across donors, whereas some public TCRs were present in many individuals. In a later analysis, the rate of TCR association differed among HLA loci, with DRB1 alleles having the most associated TCRs and HLA-C alleles having the fewest. An earlier analysis of some 590 of the donors showed that most TCR beta V segments appeared in productive rearrangements either about 90% or about 30% of the time, which broadly matched IMGT annotations. In both the original and validation cohorts, the classifier was reported to diagnose cytomegalovirus status with high specificity and sensitivity. Roughly uniform sequencing depth across donors was assumed in presence/absence analyses, although this assumption may not hold. In a later genetic analysis, fewer N-insertions in productive TCRs were reported among donors in an Asian-associated ancestry cluster than the approximately 630-donor mean. Linkage disequilibrium might explain the correlated functional status among segregating V segments, but an unknown experimental factor could not be ruled out. The earlier analysis of 450 to 700 of the donors excluded about 16 rarely observed V segments, including chromosome 9 orphons, because counts were too low. Compared with equally common non-associated chains, HLA-associated TCR beta chains in a later analysis were more clonally expanded and had lower generation probabilities. In a later genetic analysis, a missense DCLRE1C variant was associated with V-gene and J-gene trimming of TCR beta chains, and the association was replicated in an independent cohort. A further reported finding was that TCR beta sequences accurately predicted the HLA-A and HLA-B alleles for most subjects in the first cohort. In a later analysis, most CMV-associated TCR beta chains were found to appear HLA-restricted, with HLA associations seemingly driven largely by CMV exposure. In this cohort, only TCR beta chains were sequenced, and detectable features were limited by the absence of alpha or paired-chain data. The only immune exposure information available for the cohort was CMV serostatus. Several of the top co-occurrence clusters appeared to be linked to parvovirus B19, influenza, CMV and Epstein-Barr virus, according to a later analysis. When HLA alleles, especially DR and DQ, strongly co-occurred, TCR associations were difficult to assign to individual alleles. In vitro tests confirmed that a few of the cytomegalovirus-associated TCR beta chains recognize cytomegalovirus antigens. The sequencing pipeline was judged likely to have produced a cluster of highly shared sequence variants as a technical artifact.

The library was made by the immunoSEQ multiplex PCR assay. For the multiplex PCR, a mixture combining 60 forward primers for TCR Vbeta segments and 13 reverse primers for TCR Jbeta segments was used. The CDR3 region of rearranged TCR beta genes was amplified from genomic DNA with a multiplex PCR assay. Amplified TCR beta libraries were sequenced as 87-base-pair reads on the Illumina HiSeq System. Concerning the study's data processing: A later analysis tallied around 80 million unique TCR beta chains across the 666 repertoires, and around 10 million of those chains were shared by two or more donors. A nearest-neighbor algorithm error-corrected the raw reads and collapsed the reads into unique sequences, merging closely related sequences to remove PCR and sequencing errors. Alignment of CDR3 sequences to IMGT reference sequences was used to assign V, D and J gene segments. For a sequence to be retained, a match of at least six nucleotides to both a V gene segment and a J gene segment was required. Rearrangements were classified as productive when the CDR3 lacked stop codons and remained in frame with V and J, and all other rearrangements were classified as non-productive. Following IMGT convention, CDR3 was defined as the stretch from the second conserved V-encoded cysteine to the conserved J-encoded phenylalanine. The earlier analysis of some 550 of the donors excluded any sequence lacking an unambiguous match to a single V gene segment. An earlier analysis of several hundred of the donors classified V segments as functional when productive rearrangements were above 56.7% and as segregating when the standard deviation between donors was above 5%. A statistical classification framework was developed to diagnose cytomegalovirus status using the catalog of TCR beta chain sequences. A later analysis assigned V and J genes by comparing TCR nucleotide sequences with IMGT/GENE-DB human TR gene sequences. Using the TCRdist pipeline, a later analysis assigned CDR3 sequences along with most-parsimonious VDJ recombination scenarios. In a later analysis, each TCR beta chain was defined by its CDR3 amino acid sequence together with its V-gene family, and reads lacking a unique V-gene family were excluded. In a later analysis, around 650 highly shared, low-generation-probability nucleotide sequences were removed to address suspected cross-contamination and a sequencing artifact. A later analysis calculated a clonal expansion index for each public chain from normalized within-repertoire ranks of inferred template counts. A later analysis computed generation probabilities with a VDJ recombination model fitted to out-of-frame rearrangements, and checked the results against IGoR. In a later analysis, hypergeometric tests were used to score TCR-TCR, TCR-HLA and TCR-CMV co-occurrence, with a repertoire-size bias correction applied to TCR pairs. In a later analysis, false discovery rates were estimated by permuting HLA or CMV assignments 20 times. In a later analysis, co-occurring TCRs were grouped with DBSCAN, and TCRdist sequence similarity was added when clustering was performed within HLA-allele-positive subsets. Co-occurrence clustering excluded repertoires with fewer than 30,000 or more than 120,000 public chains, plus five with anomalous nucleotide sharing. The table comes from immuneACCESS by way of TCRdb, which keeps in-frame sequences with V and J called. Part of the clones is missing from these tables; in studies checked, under half for an unresolved V gene and the rest for unknown reasons. That table is the source of V, J and clone size, and D and trimming were worked out from the DNA. The table for this sample lists approximately 130,000 clones; about four fifths of them were counted only once. Around 1.4% of the sample is in the top ten clones.

To note about this clone: Its antigen target is currently unknown. No much larger clone exists at a distance of one base, and base qualities are not known.

In total, roughly 710 healthy bone marrow donors made up the cohort. All cohort members were sampled while nominally healthy, although unrecorded immune exposures were likely present. The donor tested CMV seronegative and was one of the 352 seronegative cohort members. Each donor provided a peripheral blood sample, and peripheral blood mononuclear cells were used for TCR beta sequencing. The Qiagen DNeasy Blood Extraction Kit was used to extract genomic DNA from the blood cell samples. The sequenced sample consisted of PBMCs. The TCR was taken from a woman aged 18-29 years in good health and CMV-seronegative.

The nucleotide sequence reads TGCGCCAGCAGCTTGGGGGGGGGAACCCATGGCTACACCTTC. Its protein is CASSLGGGTHGYTF. The rearrangement joined TRBV5-1 to TRBJ1-2; TRBD1 is perhaps the D gene, given 5 matching bases. The CDR3, cysteine through phenylalanine, is 14 amino acids long. Here the CDR3 DNA is all that survives: 42 bases in frame from base 1. For CDR1 and CDR2, the germline V gene lists SGHRS and YFSETQ. Trimming removed 0 bases from V and 6 bases from J, leaving 12 bases between the germline ends.